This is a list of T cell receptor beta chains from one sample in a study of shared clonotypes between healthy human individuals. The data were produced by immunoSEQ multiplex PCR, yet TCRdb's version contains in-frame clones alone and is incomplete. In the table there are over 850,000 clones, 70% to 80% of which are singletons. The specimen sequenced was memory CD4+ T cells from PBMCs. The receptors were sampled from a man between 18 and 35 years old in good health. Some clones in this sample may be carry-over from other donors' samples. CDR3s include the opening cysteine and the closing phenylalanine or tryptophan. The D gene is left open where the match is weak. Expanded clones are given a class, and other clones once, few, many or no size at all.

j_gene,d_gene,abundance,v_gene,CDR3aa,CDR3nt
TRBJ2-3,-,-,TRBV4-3,CASSQRTPDTQYF,TGCGCCAGCAGCCAAAGGACACCAGATACGCAGTATTTT
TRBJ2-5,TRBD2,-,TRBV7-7,CASSSGRGQETQYF,TGTGCCAGCAGCTCAGGGAGGGGACAAGAGACCCAGTACTTC
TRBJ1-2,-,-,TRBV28,CASSDPGRESGYTF,TGTGCCAGCAGTGACCCGGGACGGGAGTCTGGCTACACCTTC
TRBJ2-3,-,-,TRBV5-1,CASSIPADTQYF,TGCGCCAGCAGTATACCGGCAGATACGCAGTATTTT
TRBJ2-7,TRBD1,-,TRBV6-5,CASSYTGVQAYEQYF,TGTGCCAGCAGTTACACAGGGGTCCAAGCCTACGAGCAGTACTTC
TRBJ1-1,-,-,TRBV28,CASSSVSGSMNTEAFF,TGTGCCAGCAGTTCTGTATCCGGCAGCATGAACACTGAAGCTTTCTTT
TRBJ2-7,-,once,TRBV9,CASSVGVDSSYEQYF,TGTGCCAGCAGCGTAGGGGTAGACAGTTCCTACGAGCAGTACTTC
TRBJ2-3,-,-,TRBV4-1,CASSQEIQVSNTQYF,TGCGCCAGCAGCCAAGAGATCCAGGTCAGCAATACGCAGTATTTT
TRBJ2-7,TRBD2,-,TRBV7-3,CASSHRAGGPTHEQYF,TGTGCCAGCAGCCACCGGGCGGGAGGCCCCACCCACGAGCAGTACTTC
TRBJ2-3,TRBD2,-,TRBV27,CASRRAGGRDTQYF,TGTGCCAGCCGGAGAGCGGGAGGTCGAGATACGCAGTATTTT
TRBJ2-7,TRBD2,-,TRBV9,CASSATSVDDEQYF,TGTGCCAGCAGCGCTACTAGCGTGGACGACGAGCAGTACTTC
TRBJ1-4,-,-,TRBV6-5,CASSYGGAGEKLFF,TGTGCCAGCAGTTACGGGGGGGCAGGGGAAAAACTGTTTTTT
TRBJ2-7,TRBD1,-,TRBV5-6,CASSPGTDRYEQYF,TGTGCCAGCAGCCCTGGGACAGACCGTTACGAGCAGTACTTC
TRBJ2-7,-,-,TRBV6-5,CASRAGQGISEQYF,TGTGCCAGCAGGGCCGGGCAGGGAATTTCCGAGCAGTACTTC
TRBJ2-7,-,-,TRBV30,CAWSSGTGHYEQYF,TGTGCCTGGAGTAGCGGCACAGGACACTACGAGCAGTACTTC
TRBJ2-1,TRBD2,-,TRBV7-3,CASSLVSGALSSYNEQFF,TGTGCCAGCAGCTTGGTTAGCGGGGCCCTTAGCTCCTACAATGAGCAGTTCTTC
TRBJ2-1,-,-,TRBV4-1,CASSQDRGAGRSGNEQFF,TGCGCCAGCAGCCAAGATCGTGGGGCAGGGCGGTCTGGAAATGAGCAGTTCTTC
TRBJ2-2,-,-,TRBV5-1,CASSLGQEPPGELFF,TGCGCCAGCAGCTTGGGGCAGGAGCCACCCGGGGAGCTGTTTTTT
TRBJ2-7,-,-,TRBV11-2,CASSFERRYEQYF,TGTGCCAGCAGCTTCGAGAGACGCTACGAGCAGTACTTC
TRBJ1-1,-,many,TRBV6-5,CASSFDGNTEAFF,TGTGCCAGCAGTTTCGACGGCAACACTGAAGCTTTCTTT
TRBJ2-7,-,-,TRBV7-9,CASSLNLDGHEQYF,TGTGCCAGCAGCTTAAACCTCGACGGCCACGAGCAGTACTTC
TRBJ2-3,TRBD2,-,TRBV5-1,CASSQAGASGSYTQYF,TGCGCCAGCAGCCAGGCCGGGGCTAGCGGGAGTTATACGCAGTATTTT
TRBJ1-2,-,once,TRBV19,CASKSQPHGYTF,TGTGCCAGTAAAAGCCAACCCCATGGCTACACCTTC
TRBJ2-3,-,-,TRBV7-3,CASSQNQGITQYF,TGTGCCAGCAGCCAAAACCAGGGGATTACGCAGTATTTT
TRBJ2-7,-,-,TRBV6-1,CASSGVAGRVGDEQYF,TGTGCCAGCAGTGGAGTGGCGGGCAGGGTGGGTGACGAGCAGTACTTC
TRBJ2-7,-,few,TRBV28,CASSLRDSYEQYF,TGTGCCAGCAGTTTACGGGACTCCTACGAGCAGTACTTC
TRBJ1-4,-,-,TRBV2,CASTKEVTTNEKLFF,TGTGCCAGCACTAAAGAAGTCACAACTAATGAAAAACTGTTTTTT
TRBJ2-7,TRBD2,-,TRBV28,CASSRAGDTYEQYF,TGTGCCAGCTCGCGGGCGGGAGACACCTACGAGCAGTACTTC